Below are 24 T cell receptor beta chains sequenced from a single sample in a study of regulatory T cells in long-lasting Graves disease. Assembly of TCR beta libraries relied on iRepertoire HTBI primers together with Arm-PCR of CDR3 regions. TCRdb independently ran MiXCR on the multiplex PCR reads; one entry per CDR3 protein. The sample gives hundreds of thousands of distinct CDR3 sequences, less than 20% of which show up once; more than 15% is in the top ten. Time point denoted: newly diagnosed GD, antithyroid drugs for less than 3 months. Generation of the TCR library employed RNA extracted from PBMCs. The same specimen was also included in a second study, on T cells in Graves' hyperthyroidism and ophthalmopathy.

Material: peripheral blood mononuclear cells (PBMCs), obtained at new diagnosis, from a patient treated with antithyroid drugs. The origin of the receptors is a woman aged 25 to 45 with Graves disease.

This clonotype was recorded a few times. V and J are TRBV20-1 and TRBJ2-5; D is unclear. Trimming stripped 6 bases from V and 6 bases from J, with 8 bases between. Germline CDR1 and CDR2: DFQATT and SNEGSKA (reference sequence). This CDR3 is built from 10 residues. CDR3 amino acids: CSAQFQTQYF. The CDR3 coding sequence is TGCAGTGCCCAATTCCAGACCCAGTACTTC.

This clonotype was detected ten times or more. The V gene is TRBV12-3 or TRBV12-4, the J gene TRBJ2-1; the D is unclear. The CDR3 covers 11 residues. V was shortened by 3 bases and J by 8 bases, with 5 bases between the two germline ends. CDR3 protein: CASSLIDEQFF. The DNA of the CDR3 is TGTGCCAGCAGTTTGATCGATGAGCAGTTCTTC.

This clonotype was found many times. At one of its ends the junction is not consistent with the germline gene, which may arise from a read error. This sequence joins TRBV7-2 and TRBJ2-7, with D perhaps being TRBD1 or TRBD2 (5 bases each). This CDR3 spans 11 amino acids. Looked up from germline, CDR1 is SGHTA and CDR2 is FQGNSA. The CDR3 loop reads CASSLVGGVYF. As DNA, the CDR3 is TGTGCCAGCAGCTTAGTTGGGGGAGTGTATTTC.

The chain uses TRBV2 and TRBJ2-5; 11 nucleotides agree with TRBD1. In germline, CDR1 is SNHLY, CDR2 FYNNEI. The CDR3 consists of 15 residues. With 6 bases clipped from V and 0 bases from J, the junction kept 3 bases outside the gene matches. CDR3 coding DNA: TGTGCCAGCAGGGGACAGGGGGGGAACCAAGAGACCCAGTACTTC. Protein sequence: CASRGQGGNQETQYF. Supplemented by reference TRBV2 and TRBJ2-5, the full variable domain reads EPEVTQTPSHQVTQMGQEVILRCVPISNHLYFYWYRQILGQKVEFLVSFYNNEISEKSEIFDDQFSVERPDGSNFTLKIRSTKLEDSAMYFCASRGQGGNQETQYFGPGTRLLVL.

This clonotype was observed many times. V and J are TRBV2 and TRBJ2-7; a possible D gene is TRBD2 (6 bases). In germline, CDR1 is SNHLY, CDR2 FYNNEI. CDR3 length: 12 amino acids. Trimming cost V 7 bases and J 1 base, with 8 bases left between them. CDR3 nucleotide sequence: TGTGCCAGCACGGGAGAATCCTACGAGCAGTACTTC. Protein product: CASTGESYEQYF.

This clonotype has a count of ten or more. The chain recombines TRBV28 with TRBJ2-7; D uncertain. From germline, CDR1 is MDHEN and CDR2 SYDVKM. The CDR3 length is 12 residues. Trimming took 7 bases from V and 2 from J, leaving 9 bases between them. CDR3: CASKDRTYEQYF. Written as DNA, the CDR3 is TGTGCCAGCAAAGACCGAACCTACGAGCAGTACTTC.

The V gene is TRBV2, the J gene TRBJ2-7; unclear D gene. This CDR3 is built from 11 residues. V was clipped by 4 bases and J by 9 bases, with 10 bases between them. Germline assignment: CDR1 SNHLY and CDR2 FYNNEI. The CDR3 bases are TGTGCCAGCAGTGGGGCCGTGGGGCAGTACTTC. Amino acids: CASSGAVGQYF. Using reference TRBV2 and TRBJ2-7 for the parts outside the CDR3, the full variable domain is EPEVTQTPSHQVTQMGQEVILRCVPISNHLYFYWYRQILGQKVEFLVSFYNNEISEKSEIFDDQFSVERPDGSNFTLKIRSTKLEDSAMYFCASSGAVGQYFGPGTRLTVT.

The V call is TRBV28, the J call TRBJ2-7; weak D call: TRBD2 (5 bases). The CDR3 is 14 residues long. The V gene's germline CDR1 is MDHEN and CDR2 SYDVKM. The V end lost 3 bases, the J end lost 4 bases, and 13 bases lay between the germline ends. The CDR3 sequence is CASSFPGLGYEQYF. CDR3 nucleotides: TGTGCCAGCAGTTTTCCGGGGTTGGGTTACGAGCAGTACTTC.

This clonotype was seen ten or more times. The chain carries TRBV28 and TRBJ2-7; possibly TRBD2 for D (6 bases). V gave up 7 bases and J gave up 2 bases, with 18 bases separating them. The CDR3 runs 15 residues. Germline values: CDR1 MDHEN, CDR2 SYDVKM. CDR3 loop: CASIPGGSEPYEQYF. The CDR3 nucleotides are TGTGCCAGCATCCCTGGGGGGAGCGAACCCTACGAGCAGTACTTC.

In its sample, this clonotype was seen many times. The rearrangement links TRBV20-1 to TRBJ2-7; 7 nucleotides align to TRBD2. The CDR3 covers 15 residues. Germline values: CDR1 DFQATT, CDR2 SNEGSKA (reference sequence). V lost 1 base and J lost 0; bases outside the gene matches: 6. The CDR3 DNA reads TGCAGTGCTAGAGGACTAGCCCCAAGCTCCTACGAGCAGTACTTC. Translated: CSARGLAPSSYEQYF.

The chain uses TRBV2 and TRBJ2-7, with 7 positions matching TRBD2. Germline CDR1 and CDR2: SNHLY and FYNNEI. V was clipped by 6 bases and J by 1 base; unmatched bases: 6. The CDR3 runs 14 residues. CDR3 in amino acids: CASRVGSGSYEQYF. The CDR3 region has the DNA TGTGCCAGCAGGGTGGGTAGCGGGTCCTACGAGCAGTACTTC.

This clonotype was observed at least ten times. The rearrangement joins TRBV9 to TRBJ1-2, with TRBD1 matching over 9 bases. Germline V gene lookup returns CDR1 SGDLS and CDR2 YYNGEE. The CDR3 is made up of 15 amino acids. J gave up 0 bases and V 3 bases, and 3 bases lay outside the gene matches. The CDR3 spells CASSGGDRANYGYTF. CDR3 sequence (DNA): TGTGCCAGCAGCGGGGGGGACAGGGCTAACTATGGCTACACCTTC.

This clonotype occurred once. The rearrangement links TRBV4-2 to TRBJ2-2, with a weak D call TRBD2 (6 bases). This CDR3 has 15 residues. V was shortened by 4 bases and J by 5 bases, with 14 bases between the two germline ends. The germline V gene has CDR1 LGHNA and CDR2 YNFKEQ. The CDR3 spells CASSPSPTSTGELFF. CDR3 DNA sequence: TGTGCCAGCAGCCCTAGCCCGACTAGTACCGGGGAGCTGTTTTTT.

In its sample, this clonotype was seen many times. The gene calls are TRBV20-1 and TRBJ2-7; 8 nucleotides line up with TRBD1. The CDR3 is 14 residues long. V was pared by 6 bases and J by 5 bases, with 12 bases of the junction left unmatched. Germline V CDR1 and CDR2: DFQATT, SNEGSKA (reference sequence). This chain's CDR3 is CSALLGTGIDEQYF. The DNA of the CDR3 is TGCAGTGCCCTACTCGGGACAGGTATCGACGAGCAGTACTTC.

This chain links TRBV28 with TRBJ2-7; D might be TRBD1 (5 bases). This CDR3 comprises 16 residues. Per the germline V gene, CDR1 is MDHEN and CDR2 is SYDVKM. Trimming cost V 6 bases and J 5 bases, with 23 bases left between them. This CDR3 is CASSAPWGLDGNEQYF. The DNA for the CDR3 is TGTGCCAGCAGCGCCCCATGGGGCCTCGATGGCAACGAGCAGTACTTC.

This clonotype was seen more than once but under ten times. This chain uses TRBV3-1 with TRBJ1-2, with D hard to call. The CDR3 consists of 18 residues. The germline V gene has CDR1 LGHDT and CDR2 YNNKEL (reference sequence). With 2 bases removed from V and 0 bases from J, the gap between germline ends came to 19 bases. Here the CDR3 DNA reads TGTGCCAGCAGCCAAATTACCGAAGGGAGAGGAGCTAACTATGGCTACACCTTC. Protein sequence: CASSQITEGRGANYGYTF.

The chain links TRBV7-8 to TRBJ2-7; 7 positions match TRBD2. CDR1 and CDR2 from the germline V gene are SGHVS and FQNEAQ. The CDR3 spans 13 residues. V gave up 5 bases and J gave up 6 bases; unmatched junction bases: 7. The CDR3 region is CASSPHPGGEQYF. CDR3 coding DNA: TGTGCCAGCAGCCCACATCCGGGAGGCGAGCAGTACTTC.

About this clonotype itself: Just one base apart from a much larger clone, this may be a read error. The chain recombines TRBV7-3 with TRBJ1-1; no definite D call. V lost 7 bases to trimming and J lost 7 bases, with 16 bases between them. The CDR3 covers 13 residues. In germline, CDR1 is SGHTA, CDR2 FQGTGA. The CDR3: CASTPGAGSEAFF. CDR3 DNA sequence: TGTGCCAGCACCCCCGGTGCCGGCAGTGAAGCTTTCTTT. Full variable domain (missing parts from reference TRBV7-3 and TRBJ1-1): GAGVSQTPSNKVTEKGKYVELRCDPISGHTALYWYRQSLGQGPEFLIYFQGTGAADDSGLPNDRFFAVRPEGSVSTLKIQRTERGDSAVYLCASTPGAGSEAFFGQGTRLTVV.

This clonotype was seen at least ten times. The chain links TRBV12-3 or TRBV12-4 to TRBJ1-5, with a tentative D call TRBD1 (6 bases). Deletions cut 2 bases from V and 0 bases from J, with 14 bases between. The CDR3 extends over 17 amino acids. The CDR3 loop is CASSLLGGGRSNQPQHF. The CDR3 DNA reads TGTGCCAGCAGTTTATTGGGGGGCGGACGTAGCAATCAGCCCCAGCATTTT.

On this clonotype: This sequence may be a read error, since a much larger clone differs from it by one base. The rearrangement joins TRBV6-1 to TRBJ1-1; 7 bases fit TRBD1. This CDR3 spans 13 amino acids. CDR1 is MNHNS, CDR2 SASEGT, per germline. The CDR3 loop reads CASGTAMNAEAFF. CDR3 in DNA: TGTGCCAGCGGGACAGCGATGAACGCTGAAGCTTTCTTT.

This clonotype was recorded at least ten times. Written as DNA, the CDR3 is TGTGCCTGGAGTGTGAGAGGACAGGGGAATATCAGGGAAGCTTTCTTT. Translating gives CAWSVRGQGNIREAFF. The chain uses TRBV30 and TRBJ1-1; 9 bases fit TRBD1. Germline V CDR1 and CDR2: GTSNPN, SVGIG (reference sequence). The CDR3 is 16 residues long. V shed 0 bases, J shed 8 bases, and the junction held 13 bases outside the gene matches.

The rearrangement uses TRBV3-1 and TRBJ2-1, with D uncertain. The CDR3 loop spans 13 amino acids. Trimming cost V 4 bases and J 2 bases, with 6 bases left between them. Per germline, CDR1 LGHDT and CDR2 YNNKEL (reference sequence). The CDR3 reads CASSRGAYNEQFF. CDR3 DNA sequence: TGTGCCAGCAGCCGCGGAGCCTACAATGAGCAGTTCTTC.

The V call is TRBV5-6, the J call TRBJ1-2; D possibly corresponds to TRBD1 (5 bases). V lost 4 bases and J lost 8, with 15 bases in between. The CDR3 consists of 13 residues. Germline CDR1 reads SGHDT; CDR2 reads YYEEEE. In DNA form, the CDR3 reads TGTGCCAGCAGCCCAGGGAGGACCAGCGGCTACACCTTC. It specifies CASSPGRTSGYTF. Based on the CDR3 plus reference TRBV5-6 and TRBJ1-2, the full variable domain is DAGVTQSPTHLIKTRGQQVTLRCSPKSGHDTVSWYQQALGQGPQFIFQYYEEEERQRGNFPDRFSGHQFPNYSSELNVNALLLGDSALYLCASSPGRTSGYTFGSGTRLTVV.

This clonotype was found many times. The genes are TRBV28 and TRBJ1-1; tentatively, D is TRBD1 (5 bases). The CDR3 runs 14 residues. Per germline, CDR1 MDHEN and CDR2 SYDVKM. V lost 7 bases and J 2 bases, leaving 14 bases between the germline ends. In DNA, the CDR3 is TGTGCCAGCACCCTTGGGGCGGTCAACACTGAAGCTTTCTTT. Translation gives CASTLGAVNTEAFF.